A single sample gave rise to the 13 T cell receptor beta chains below, sequenced in a study of control samples from healthy donors and cancer patients. The method was immunoSEQ multiplex PCR; TCRdb's version includes in-frame clones alone and lacks a portion of them. In the table there are roughly 180,000 clones, roughly 94% of which are singletons. Sequenced sample: blood. The receptors originated from a woman between 18 and 29 years old in good health.

This chain uses TRBV2 with TRBJ1-1, with D possibly TRBD1 on 6 matching bases. From germline, CDR1 is SNHLY and CDR2 FYNNEI. Trimming took 7 bases from V and 3 from J, leaving 21 bases between them. The CDR3 is 16 residues long. CDR3 amino acids: CASTGDIGVGYTEAFF. CDR3 sequence (DNA): TGTGCCAGCACGGGGGACATAGGGGTGGGGTACACTGAAGCTTTCTTT.

The V call is TRBV11-2, the J call TRBJ1-1; D might be TRBD1 (5 bases). Germline CDR1 is SGHAT and CDR2 is FQNNGV. The CDR3 is 17 amino acids. V was clipped by 0 bases and J by 4 bases, with 18 bases between them. CDR3 bases: TGTGCCAGCAGCTTAGATAGAAACCAGGGCTGGGGCACTGAAGCTTTCTTT. Protein product: CASSLDRNQGWGTEAFF.

This clone was detected once. The gene calls are TRBV24-1 and TRBJ2-2; D tentatively reads TRBD1 or TRBD2 (6 bases each). In germline, CDR1 is KGHDR, CDR2 SFDVKD. This CDR3 region has 18 residues. V gave up 0 bases and J gave up 6 bases, with 19 bases separating them. DNA of the CDR3: TGTGCCACCAGTGATTTGTTTGGGGGGCCGGCTAGCGCCGGGGAGCTGTTTTTT. Residues: CATSDLFGGPASAGELFF.

The CDR3 sequence: CASSFGSTEAFF. The CDR3 nucleotides are TGTGCCAGCAGCTTTGGGAGCACTGAAGCTTTCTTT. The V call is TRBV5-6, the J call TRBJ1-1; D gene unclear. The V end lost 2 bases, the J end lost 4 bases, and 6 bases lay between the germline ends. Germline V CDR1 and CDR2: SGHDT, YYEEEE. The CDR3 covers 12 residues.

The chain carries TRBV28 and TRBJ1-6, with a weak D call TRBD1 (6 bases). Between the trimmed V and J ends, which lost 5 bases and 10 bases, there was a span of 21 bases. The CDR3 totals 16 residues. CDR1 is MDHEN, CDR2 SYDVKM, per germline. CDR3 in amino acids: CASSPMGGYRASPLHF. The CDR3 region has the DNA TGTGCCAGCAGTCCTATGGGGGGGTACAGGGCATCACCCCTCCACTTT.

The V and J genes are TRBV6-2 or TRBV6-3 and TRBJ2-1; the match to TRBD2 covers 7 bases. This CDR3 has 16 amino acids. The V segment lost 5 bases and the J segment 3 bases; nucleotides outside the gene matches: 10. CDR1 MNHEY and CDR2 SVGEGT come from the germline V gene. The CDR3 DNA is TGTGCCAGCAGTACTAGCGCCCCAAGGGTCTACAATGAGCAGTTCTTC. Its protein product is CASSTSAPRVYNEQFF.

The chain links TRBV6-5 to TRBJ2-3; 8 bases map to TRBD2. J was trimmed by 2 bases and V by 4 bases; bases with no gene match: 2. Germline V lookup: CDR1 MNHEY, CDR2 SVGAGI. There are 14 residues in the CDR3. The CDR3 is CASSFSGATDTQYF. CDR3 bases: TGTGCCAGCAGTTTTAGCGGGGCCACAGATACGCAGTATTTT.

This clone has only a few counts. The chain combines TRBV21-1 with TRBJ2-5. TRBV21-1 is described as a pseudogene. The CDR3 loop spans 12 amino acids. CDR3: CASSKGSETQYF. CDR3 DNA sequence: TGTGCCAGCAGCAAAGGGTCCGAGACCCAGTACTTC.

This clone was observed a single time. CDR3 sequence reads: CASSGGQSNEQYF. Here the CDR3 DNA reads TGCGCCAGCAGCGGGGGACAGTCCAACGAGCAGTACTTC. The V and J genes are TRBV5-1 and TRBJ2-7; TRBD1 matches 7 bases. Germline V gene lookup returns CDR1 SGHRS and CDR2 YFSETQ. V was clipped by 4 bases and J by 5 bases; unmatched bases: 6. The length of the CDR3 is 13 residues.

As for this clone: Sequence at one end of the junction differs from germline and may be a read error. V usage is TRBV28 and J usage is TRBJ2-7; unclear D gene. CDR3 length equals 13 residues. Looked up from germline, CDR1 is MDHEN and CDR2 is SYDVKM. The CDR3 sequence is CASSTISIAASDF. The CDR3 nucleotides read TGTGCCAGCAGTACCATAAGTATTGCGGCATCAGACTTC.

Comment on this clone: The junction shows a germline mismatch at one end, possibly a read error. The chain combines TRBV11-2 with TRBJ1-2; no reliable D call. Looked up from germline, CDR1 is SGHAT and CDR2 is FQNNGV. The CDR3 has 13 residues. The CDR3 loop reads CASSLERVVGYTF. The DNA for the CDR3 is TGTGCCAGCAGCCTAGAGAGGGTAGTTGGCTACACCTTC.

Regarding this clone: The limits of the CDR3 on the DNA are not certain, so only TCRdb's listed CDR3 is given. This chain joins TRBV7-9 and TRBJ2-1. Germline V gene lookup returns CDR1 SEHNR and CDR2 FQNEAQ (reference sequence). The CDR3 is made up of 17 amino acids, end residues included. The CDR3: CASILGVGAVGRNEQFF.

The chain carries TRBV6-5 and TRBJ1-1; TRBD1 might be the D (6 bases). This CDR3 contains 13 residues. V shed 10 bases and J shed 1 base, with 13 bases lying between them. Germline V gene sequence: CDR1 MNHEY, CDR2 SVGAGI. The CDR3 loop reads CATTLTGNTEAFF. CDR3 coding DNA: TGTGCCACCACCCTGACAGGGAACACTGAAGCTTTCTTT.